Presented here are 2 T cell receptor beta chains from one specimen sequenced in a study of cytomegalovirus exposure and HLA in healthy donors. Use of 60 Vbeta and 13 Jbeta primers characterized the PCR. Sequencing used immunoSEQ multiplex PCR; TCRdb keeps in-frame clones, though not all of them. Among over 100,000 clones listed, 73% were seen once. The specimen sequenced was PBMCs. All receptors come from a man aged 40-49 years in good health and CMV-seronegative.

The V call is TRBV14, the J call TRBJ1-4; D may be TRBD1 (5 bases). The CDR3 is 12 amino acids. Germline V CDR1 and CDR2: SGHDN, FVKESK. Trimming left V 7 bases short and J 8 bases short, with 11 bases between. DNA for the CDR3: TGTGCCAGCAAGGGGCCAACCGAAAAACTGTTTTTT. This translates into CASKGPTEKLFF. The full variable domain, in which reference TRBV14 and TRBJ1-4 provide the parts outside the CDR3, is EAGVTQFPSHSVIEKGQTVTLRCDPISGHDNLYWYRRVMGKEIKFLLHFVKESKQDESGMPNNRFLAERTGGTYSTLKVQPAELEDSGVYFCASKGPTEKLFFGSGTQLSVL.

About this clone itself: At one end the junction does not follow the germline gene, possibly because of a read error. The chain uses TRBV28 and TRBJ2-7, with TRBD1 matching 9 bases. In germline, CDR1 is MDHEN, CDR2 SYDVKM. The CDR3 sequence is 18 residues long. Here the CDR3 reads CASSLLSIAGTGLHEQYF. The DNA for the CDR3 is TGTGCCAGCAGCTTATTATCTATTGCCGGGACAGGGCTACACGAGCAGTACTTC.